This T cell receptor beta chain was sequenced in a study of T-cell memory formation after mild COVID-19. The count of this clonotype is one. What it binds is unknown. Libraries for TCRalpha and TCRbeta carried sample barcodes and unique molecular identifiers via 5'RACE. From the 5' RACE reads, TCRdb called clonotypes with MiXCR, one entry per CDR3 protein. The profile shows hundreds of thousands of distinct CDR3 sequences, about 22% of them singletons. Study-level results: While clones contracting from day 15 to 85 were balanced between CD4 and CD8, later expanders leaned CD4+. Memory from before infection featured some responding clones, which suggests cross-reactive memory joined.

Per the germline V gene, CDR1 is SGHVS and CDR2 is FNYEAQ. The CDR3 totals 22 residues. Trimming removed 1 base at V and 1 base at J, with 26 bases between. This clonotype originated in an adult woman who had mild COVID-19 (a few samples of this study predate the infection). Cell type and time point are not known. Sequencing was performed on PBMCs or a T cell subset sorted from them (not recorded which). The rearrangement links TRBV7-6 to TRBJ2-6; either TRBD1 or TRBD2 may supply D (6 bases each). CDR3 sequence reads: CASSLDSRLERGDSSGANVLTF. CDR3 bases: TGTGCCAGCAGCTTAGACTCCCGGCTGGAAAGGGGGGACTCTTCTGGGGCCAACGTCCTGACTTTC.